The entry below gives a single T cell receptor (beta chain) sequence along with its context. Its specificity is not known. All the donors were Caucasian adults who lived in Nashville, Tennessee. This CDR3 comprises 16 residues. Germline trimming cut 2 bases from V and 2 bases from J; bases unmatched to any gene: 3. In germline, CDR1 is MGHRA, CDR2 YSYEKL. The data were taken from a study of shared clonotypes between healthy human individuals. Study results and limitations: A limitation of the genetic and exposure-history diversity represented arose from few donors.

The deep-level immunoSEQ assay was used. Under the authors' procedure: ImmunoSEQ yielded junction-only sequences lacking quality scores, so filtering differed. Sequenced by immunoSEQ multiplex PCR; TCRdb stores in-frame clones only, minus some. That table gives V, J and clone size, and the DNA gave D and trimming. The data hold 2,100,000 or so clones, with about 94% observed a single time. This sequence originates from a man younger than 35 in good health. Sequencing used naive CD4+ T cells sorted from blood. Specified subset: CD45RA+ positively selected. The chain links TRBV4-1 to TRBJ2-1, with 10 bases that match TRBD1. The CDR3: CASSQPGQGAYNEQFF. CDR3 nucleotide sequence: TGCGCCAGCAGCCAACCCGGACAGGGGGCCTACAATGAGCAGTTCTTC.